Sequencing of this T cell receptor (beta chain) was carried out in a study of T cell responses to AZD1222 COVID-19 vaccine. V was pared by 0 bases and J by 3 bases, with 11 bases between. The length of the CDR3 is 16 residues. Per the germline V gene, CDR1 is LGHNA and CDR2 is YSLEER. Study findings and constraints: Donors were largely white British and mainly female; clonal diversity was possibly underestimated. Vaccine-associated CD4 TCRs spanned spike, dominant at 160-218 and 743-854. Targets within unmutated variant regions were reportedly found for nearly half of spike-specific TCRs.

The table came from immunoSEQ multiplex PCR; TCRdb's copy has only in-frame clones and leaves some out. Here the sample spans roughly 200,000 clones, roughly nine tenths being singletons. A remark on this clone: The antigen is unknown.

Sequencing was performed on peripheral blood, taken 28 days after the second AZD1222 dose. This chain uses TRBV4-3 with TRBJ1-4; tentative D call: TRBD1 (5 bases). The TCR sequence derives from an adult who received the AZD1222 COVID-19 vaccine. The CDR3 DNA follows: TGCGCCAGCAGCCAAGATTTGGGGGTTGCTAATGAAAAACTGTTTTTT. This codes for CASSQDLGVANEKLFF.